Each of the 9 T cell receptor beta chains below was sequenced from the same sample in a study of blood T cell repertoires in COVID-19 (dated by TCRdb to about 2020). The method was the immunoSEQ multiplex PCR assay. TCRdb obtained this table from immuneACCESS and retained in-frame rearrangements with V and J assigned. These tables miss some clones; where compared with another copy, unresolved V genes account for less than half of the shortfall, and the remainder is unexplained. Present in this sample are about 170,000 clones, 80% to 90% of which were seen just once. Jointly, the top ten make up 7.5% to 8% of the sample. Material: peripheral blood. The origin of the receptors is a middle-aged man who had recovered from COVID-19.

This clone came up a few times. The chain recombines TRBV30 with TRBJ1-6; a weak D match, TRBD1 (5 bases). The CDR3 runs 12 residues. Trimming took off 4 bases at V and 13 bases at J, with 14 bases between the two ends. The germline CDR1 and CDR2 sequences are GTSNPN and SVGIG (reference sequence). In DNA form, the CDR3 reads TGTGCCTGGACCCATAGGGGAAGTCCCCTCCACTTT. It encodes CAWTHRGSPLHF.

V is TRBV7-9 and J is TRBJ1-2, with a possible D match to TRBD1 (6 bases). CDR1 is SEHNR and CDR2 is FQNEAQ in the germline V gene (reference sequence). The CDR3 length is 14 residues. The V gene lost 4 bases and the J gene lost 0 bases, with 9 bases spanning the gap. CDR3 in DNA: TGTGCCAGCAGCTCGTGGACAGCTAACTATGGCTACACCTTC. Its translation is CASSSWTANYGYTF. Using reference TRBV7-9 and TRBJ1-2 for the parts outside the CDR3, the full variable domain is DTGVSQNPRHKITKRGQNVTFRCDPISEHNRLYWYRQTLGQGPEFLTYFQNEAQLEKSRLLSDRFSAERPKGSFSTLEIQRTEQGDSAMYLCASSSWTANYGYTFGSGTRLTVV.

The rearrangement joins TRBV6-5 to TRBJ1-6; 9 bases match TRBD1. V lost 8 bases to trimming and J lost 10 bases; unmatched junction nucleotides: 6. The CDR3 loop spans 13 amino acids. Germline CDR1 reads MNHEY; CDR2 reads SVGAGI. CDR3 DNA: TGTGCCAGCGGGGACAGGGTCGAATCACCCCTCCACTTT. It translates to CASGDRVESPLHF.

J is TRBJ1-2 and V is TRBV18, with a weak D call TRBD1 (5 bases). This CDR3 is 16 amino acids long. CDR1 and CDR2 from the germline V gene are KGHSH and LQKENI. Trimming removed 5 bases from V and 7 bases from J, with 23 bases in between. The CDR3, as DNA: TGTGCCAGCTCAAGACTTCAGGGTGCGGGGGTAGCTGGCTACACCTTC. Translated, it gives CASSRLQGAGVAGYTF.

The V and J genes are TRBV4-3 and TRBJ2-5; 8 nucleotides match TRBD2. Germline lookup yields CDR1 LGHNA and CDR2 YSLEER. CDR3 length: 13 amino acids. With 2 bases clipped from V and 11 bases from J, the junction kept 7 bases outside the gene matches. CDR3 DNA sequence: TGCGCCAGCAGCCAATACCCCGGGGGGGTGCAGTACTTC. As protein: CASSQYPGGVQYF.

The J gene is TRBJ1-5, the V gene TRBV7-3; 11 nucleotides agree with TRBD1. V lost 4 bases to trimming and J lost 6 bases; unmatched junction nucleotides: 8. The germline V gene encodes CDR1 SGHTA and CDR2 FQGTGA. The CDR3 is 16 residues long. The CDR3 here is CASSSLRDRGFQPQHF. The CDR3 DNA reads TGTGCCAGCAGCTCGCTACGGGACAGGGGGTTTCAGCCCCAGCATTTT.

J is TRBJ1-5 and V is TRBV2; D call uncertain. V was clipped by 8 bases and J by 6 bases, with 20 bases between them. CDR3 length equals 15 residues. CDR1 and CDR2 (germline): SNHLY, FYNNEI. The CDR3 coding sequence is TGTGCCAGCTCATTCACCGGGAGGGAGGCTCAGCCCCAGCATTTT. It translates to CASSFTGREAQPQHF.

This sequence joins TRBV11-2 and TRBJ2-7; tentatively, D is TRBD1 (6 bases). V gave up 5 bases and J gave up 4 bases, with 12 bases separating them. The germline V gene has CDR1 SGHAT and CDR2 FQNNGV. The CDR3 has 13 amino acids. CDR3 sequence reads: CASSPDRLYEQYF. The CDR3 DNA sequence: TGTGCCAGCAGCCCGGACAGACTATACGAGCAGTACTTC. Variable domain in full (rest from reference TRBV11-2 and TRBJ2-7): EAGVAQSPRYKIIEKRQSVAFWCNPISGHATLYWYQQILGQGPKLLIQFQNNGVVDDSQLPKDRFSAERLKGVDSTLKIQPAKLEDSAVYLCASSPDRLYEQYFGPGTRLTVT.

The chain joins TRBV6-5 to TRBJ2-7; TRBD2 might be the D (5 bases). Trimming removed 7 bases at V and 4 bases at J, with 8 bases between. The CDR3 runs 11 residues. Germline lookup yields CDR1 MNHEY and CDR2 SVGAGI. The CDR3 sequence: CASIRGYEQYF. The CDR3 region has the DNA TGTGCCAGCATAAGAGGGTACGAGCAGTACTTC.